The sequence of this T cell receptor (beta chain) was determined in a study of blood T cell repertoires in COVID-19. Study-level information: Both acute and convalescent COVID-19 samples were obtained from the United States, Italy and Spain.

In the study's own analysis: From reference gene primer amplification, estimates of nucleated cell counts were derived. Assay: immunoSEQ multiplex PCR; the TCRdb copy retains only in-frame clones and omits some. The D gene and trimming were derived from the DNA, and the V and J assignments and clone size from that table. The sample yields about 69,000 clones, 84% seen once. As for this clone: At one of its ends the junction is not consistent with the germline gene, which may arise from a read error.

This TCR derives from a man over 45 with COVID-19, enrolled during active disease. The sample comprised peripheral blood.

This CDR3 is CASSLAQGGAYEQYF. The CDR3 coding sequence is TGTGCTAGCAGCTTAGCGCAGGGGGGAGCCTACGAGCAGTACTTC. The rearrangement links TRBV7-7 to TRBJ2-7; possible D gene TRBD1, 7 bases. This CDR3 region has 15 residues. Germline-derived CDR1 and CDR2 are SSHAT and FNYEAQ (reference sequence).